Sequencing of this T cell receptor (beta chain) was carried out in a study of cytomegalovirus exposure and HLA in healthy donors. This CDR3 is built from 14 residues. Germline lookup yields CDR1 SGHTA and CDR2 FQGTGA. The J segment lost 8 bases and the V segment lost 5 bases, leaving 10 bases of the junction unmatched. General observations from the study: Because they were indistinguishable, some V segments, including TRBV6-2 and TRBV6-3, were excluded.

It was with 60 Vbeta and 13 Jbeta primers that the PCR ran. Profiled with immunoSEQ multiplex PCR; TCRdb holds only in-frame clones, not every one. The repertoire holds about 140,000 clones, with roughly 81% as singletons. A word on this clone: What it binds is unknown.

The rearrangement joins TRBV7-3 to TRBJ1-2; 8 nucleotides agree with TRBD1. The receptor was isolated from a female donor in good health and CMV-seronegative. Sequencing used PBMCs. CDR3 in DNA: TGTGCCAGCAGCCCGGACAGGGAGATCTGGGGCTACACCTTC. Its protein is CASSPDREIWGYTF. Together with reference TRBV7-3 and TRBJ1-2, the CDR3 gives the full variable domain: GAGVSQTPSNKVTEKGKYVELRCDPISGHTALYWYRQSLGQGPEFLIYFQGTGAADDSGLPNDRFFAVRPEGSVSTLKIQRTERGDSAVYLCASSPDREIWGYTFGSGTRLTVV.